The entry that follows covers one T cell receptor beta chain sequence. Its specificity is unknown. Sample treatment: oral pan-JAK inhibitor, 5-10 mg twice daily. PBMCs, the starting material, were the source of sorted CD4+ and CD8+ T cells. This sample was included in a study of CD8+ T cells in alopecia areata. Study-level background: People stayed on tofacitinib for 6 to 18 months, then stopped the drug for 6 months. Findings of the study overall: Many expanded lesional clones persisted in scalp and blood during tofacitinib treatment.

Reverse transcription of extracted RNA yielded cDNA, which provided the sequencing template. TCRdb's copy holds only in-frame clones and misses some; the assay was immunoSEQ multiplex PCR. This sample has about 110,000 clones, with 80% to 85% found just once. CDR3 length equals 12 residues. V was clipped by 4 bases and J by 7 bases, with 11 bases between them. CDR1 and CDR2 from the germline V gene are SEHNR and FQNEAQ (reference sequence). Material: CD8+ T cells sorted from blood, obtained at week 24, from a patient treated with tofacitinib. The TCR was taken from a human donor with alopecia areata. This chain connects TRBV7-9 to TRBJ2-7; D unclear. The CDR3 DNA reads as TGTGCCAGCAGCTCCACCAGTAGGGAGCAGTACTTC. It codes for CASSSTSREQYF.